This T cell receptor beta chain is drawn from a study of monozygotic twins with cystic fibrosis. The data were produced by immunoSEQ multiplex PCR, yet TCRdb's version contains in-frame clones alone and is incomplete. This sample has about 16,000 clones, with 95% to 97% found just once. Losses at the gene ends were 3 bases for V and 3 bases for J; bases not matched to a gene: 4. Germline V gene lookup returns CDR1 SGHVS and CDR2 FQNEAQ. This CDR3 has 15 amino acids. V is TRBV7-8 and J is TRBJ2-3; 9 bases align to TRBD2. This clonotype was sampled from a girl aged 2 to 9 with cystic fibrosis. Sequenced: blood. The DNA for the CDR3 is TGTGCCAGCAGCTTGCTAGCGGGGTCGACAGATACGCAGTATTTT. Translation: CASSLLAGSTDTQYF.